This is a list of T cell receptor beta chains from one sample in a study of cytomegalovirus exposure and HLA in healthy donors. This table comes from immunoSEQ multiplex PCR, and its TCRdb copy is limited to in-frame clones, with some not included. The sample carries around 130,000 clones, 70% to 85% recorded once. Sequenced sample: PBMCs. The receptors stem from a boy under 18 in good health and CMV-seronegative. CDR3s include the opening cysteine and the closing phenylalanine or tryptophan. A D gene is named only where the DNA matches it firmly. Only some rows state a clone size, as once, few, many or a class for expanded clones.

size | J | D | V | DNA | CDR3
NA | TRBJ2-3 | TRBD2 | TRBV6-1 | TGTGCCAGCAGGGGACTAGCGGCTAGCACAGATACGCAGTATTTT | CASRGLAASTDTQYF
NA | TRBJ2-3 | NA | TRBV4-1 | TGCGCCAGCAGCCAAGGTTTCGGGGTATACACAGATACGCAGTATTTT | CASSQGFGVYTDTQYF
NA | TRBJ1-3 | NA | TRBV5-8 | TGTGCCAGCAGCTCGCGGGGGAGTTTCTTCTCTGGAAACACCATATATTTT | CASSSRGSFFSGNTIYF
NA | TRBJ2-5 | TRBD1 | TRBV7-9 | TGTGCCAGCAGCCCGGGACAGACCCAAGAGACCCAGTACTTC | CASSPGQTQETQYF
NA | TRBJ1-4 | NA | TRBV5-5 | TGTGCCAGCAGCTCTCAGACGGGGGGCATCGCTGAAAAACTGTTTTTT | CASSSQTGGIAEKLFF
few | TRBJ1-1 | NA | TRBV12-5 | TGTGCTAGTGGTTTGGTACAGCAGACCGTCACTGAAGCTTTCTTT | CASGLVQQTVTEAFF
NA | TRBJ2-7 | NA | TRBV19 | TGTGCCAGTAGCGCAGGGGGGTACGAGCAGTACTTC | CASSAGGYEQYF
NA | TRBJ1-2 | NA | TRBV30 | TGTGCCTGGAGTGCCCCTATTCGGGGGGATGGCTACACCTTC | CAWSAPIRGDGYTF
NA | TRBJ1-1 | NA | TRBV11-2 | TGTGCCAGCAGCTTAGTGCCAAAAGAAAGAAAGCACACTGAAGCTTTCTTT | CASSLVPKERKHTEAFF
NA | TRBJ1-5 | NA | TRBV19 | TGTGCCAGCTGGGCGGGGTACAATCAGCCCCAGCATTTT | CASWAGYNQPQHF
NA | TRBJ2-3 | NA | TRBV7-2 | TGTGCCAGCAGCTTAGACGGGGATAGCACAGATACGCAGTATTTT | CASSLDGDSTDTQYF
NA | TRBJ2-6 | NA | TRBV5-1 | TGCGCCAGCAGCTTGGAACAGAACTCTGGGGCCAACGTCCTGACTTTC | CASSLEQNSGANVLTF
NA | TRBJ2-7 | NA | TRBV5-1 | TGCGCCAGCAGCTTGGACAGTACCTACGAGCAGTACTTC | CASSLDSTYEQYF
few | TRBJ1-2 | NA | TRBV4-3 | TGCGCCAGCAGCCAAGTAGGACAGACCGATGGCTACACCTTC | CASSQVGQTDGYTF
NA | TRBJ1-2 | TRBD1 | TRBV4-2 | TGTGCCAGCAGCCAAGCGAGAGACAGGGCCGCGATGTTTGGCTACACCTTC | CASSQARDRAAMFGYTF
NA | TRBJ2-7 | NA | TRBV7-2 | TGTGCCAGCAGCTCAGAGACAGGCCCCTACGAGCAGTACTTC | CASSSETGPYEQYF
NA | TRBJ1-5 | TRBD1 | TRBV9 | TGTGCCAGCAGCTCCCCGGGACAGGGAGGCATTAGCAATCAGCCCCAGCATTTT | CASSSPGQGGISNQPQHF
few | TRBJ2-3 | TRBD2 | TRBV6-1 | TGTGCCAGCAGTGAGCGGGGGAACGAGCCAGATACGCAGTATTTT | CASSERGNEPDTQYF
few | TRBJ1-1 | TRBD1 | TRBV5-6 | TGTGCCAGCAGCTTAAACAGGGGGCAGTCACTGACTGAAGCTTTCTTT | CASSLNRGQSLTEAFF
NA | TRBJ2-3 | NA | TRBV9 | TGTGCCAGCAGCGTATCCCCGGGGGGCTGGGTCACAGATACGCAGTATTTT | CASSVSPGGWVTDTQYF
NA | TRBJ1-2 | TRBD1 | TRBV27 | TGTGCCAGCAGTTTATATGGGACAGGGTACGGCTACACCTTC | CASSLYGTGYGYTF
NA | TRBJ1-2 | NA | TRBV6-6 | TGTGCCAGCAGTTACTTGACTATCGATGGCTACACCTTC | CASSYLTIDGYTF
NA | TRBJ1-4 | TRBD1 | TRBV5-6 | TGTGCCAGCAGCCCATCAGGGGGGTTTGAAAAACTGTTTTTT | CASSPSGGFEKLFF
NA | TRBJ1-4 | NA | TRBV5-4 | TGTGCCAGCAGCTTGAGGCAGGGTGTAGCTAATGAAAAACTGTTTTTT | CASSLRQGVANEKLFF
NA | TRBJ1-1 | NA | TRBV7-2 | TGTGCCAGCAGCCGGGACCGGGACACAAACACTGAAGCTTTCTTT | CASSRDRDTNTEAFF
NA | TRBJ2-3 | NA | TRBV6-1 | TGTGCCAGCAGTGATCGACAGAGAAGCACAGATACGCAGTATTTT | CASSDRQRSTDTQYF
NA | TRBJ2-3 | NA | TRBV9 | TGTGCCAGCAGCGGGGGGGGCGGGGAGTCCACAGATACGCAGTATTTT | CASSGGGGESTDTQYF
few | TRBJ2-2 | NA | TRBV27 | TGTGCCAGCAGTGCCCGACTAGCCGGGGAGCTGTTTTTT | CASSARLAGELFF
NA | TRBJ1-2 | NA | TRBV9 | TGTGCCAGCAGCGTAGCTACAGCCTCTAACTATGGCTACACCTTC | CASSVATASNYGYTF
NA | TRBJ2-7 | TRBD2 | TRBV4-3 | TGCGCCAGCAGCCAAGATACTAGCGGGAGGGGAGAGCAGTACTTC | CASSQDTSGRGEQYF
NA | TRBJ2-3 | NA | TRBV6-5 | TGTGCCAGCAGTTACTCTAGCGGTTCTAGCACAGATACGCAGTATTTT | CASSYSSGSSTDTQYF
NA | TRBJ2-1 | NA | TRBV27 | TGTGCCAGCAGTTCGATAGCGGCCTACAGTGAGCAGTTCTTC | CASSSIAAYSEQFF
NA | TRBJ2-2 | NA | TRBV30 | TGTGCCTGGAGTGGACACGACACCGGGGAGCTGTTTTTT | CAWSGHDTGELFF
NA | TRBJ2-7 | NA | TRBV5-6 | TGTGCCAGCAGCTTTCTCGCGGGGACAGCGTACGAGCAGTACTTC | CASSFLAGTAYEQYF
NA | TRBJ1-1 | NA | TRBV25-1 | TGTGCCAGCACTCCCCGAGGAGGGCTGGGCACTGAAGCTTTCTTT | CASTPRGGLGTEAFF
NA | TRBJ2-1 | TRBD2 | TRBV25-1 | TGTGCCAGCAGTGAATGGGGAGCGGGGGGCAATGAGCAGTTCTTC | CASSEWGAGGNEQFF
NA | TRBJ2-7 | NA | TRBV2 | TGTGCCAGCAGTTTTGCCGGGACACCCTTCGAGCAGTACTTC | CASSFAGTPFEQYF
NA | TRBJ2-1 | TRBD2 | TRBV19 | TGTGCCAGTAGTACGCCGGGACTAGCGGGCTACAATGAGCAGTTCTTC | CASSTPGLAGYNEQFF
NA | TRBJ2-4 | TRBD1 | TRBV13 | TGTGCCAGCAGCACCCGACAGGGATGGGCCAAAAACATTCAGTACTTC | CASSTRQGWAKNIQYF
NA | TRBJ2-5 | TRBD2 | TRBV5-4 | TGTGCCAGCAGCTTTATGAGTAGCGGGATGCGGGACCAAGAGACCCAGTACTTC | CASSFMSSGMRDQETQYF
NA | TRBJ1-3 | NA | TRBV7-6 | TGTGCCAGCAGCACAGGCTCTGGAAACACCATATATTTT | CASSTGSGNTIYF
NA | TRBJ1-3 | NA | TRBV7-8 | TGTGCCAGCAGCCTTACCCAGGGTTCTGGAAACACCATATATTTT | CASSLTQGSGNTIYF
NA | TRBJ1-5 | TRBD1 | TRBV27 | TGTGCCAGCAGCACAGGACAGGGTTTAAATCAGCCCCAGCATTTT | CASSTGQGLNQPQHF
NA | TRBJ1-1 | TRBD1 | TRBV5-1 | TGCGCCAGCAGCTCAACAGGGGTAAACACTGAAGCTTTCTTT | CASSSTGVNTEAFF
NA | TRBJ2-7 | NA | TRBV30 | TGTGCCTGGAGGCAGGCTGCCACCCCCTACGAGCAGTACTTC | CAWRQAATPYEQYF
NA | TRBJ2-1 | TRBD2 | TRBV27 | TGTGCCAGCAGTTTAAGGGCTAGCGGGACATCCTACAATGAGCAGTTCTTC | CASSLRASGTSYNEQFF
once | TRBJ2-4 | TRBD1 | TRBV7-8 | TGTGCCAGCAGCGGGCCGGGACAGGGGGCAAAAAACATTCAGTACTTC | CASSGPGQGAKNIQYF
NA | TRBJ2-2 | NA | TRBV25-1 | TGTGCCAGCAGTGGGACAGTTCCGCCGGGGGAGCTGTTTTTT | CASSGTVPPGELFF
NA | TRBJ2-2 | TRBD1 | TRBV19 | TGTGCCAGTACAGGGGGCTCGGTTACCGGGGAGCTGTTTTTT | CASTGGSVTGELFF
NA | TRBJ2-5 | TRBD2 | TRBV7-9 | TGTGCCAGCAGCTTAGAGGAGCGGGGGGCCCAAGAGACCCAGTACTTC | CASSLEERGAQETQYF
NA | TRBJ2-7 | NA | TRBV5-6 | TGTGCCAGCAGCATGGACAGCTACGAGCAGTACTTC | CASSMDSYEQYF
NA | TRBJ2-7 | NA | TRBV28 | TGTGCCAGCAGTTTATTGGGGCGCAACATCATTGGTCATTACGAGCAGTACTTC | CASSLLGRNIIGHYEQYF
NA | TRBJ2-1 | TRBD1 | TRBV9 | TGTGCCAGCAGCGTAGGTAACCCGGGACAGGGGAACAATGAGCAGTTCTTC | CASSVGNPGQGNNEQFF
NA | TRBJ2-3 | TRBD2 | TRBV11-3 | TGTGCCAGCAGCCACGGACTAGCGGGAAACACAGATACGCAGTATTTT | CASSHGLAGNTDTQYF
NA | TRBJ2-7 | TRBD1 | TRBV5-5 | TGTGCCAGCAGCTTGCCCCCCCCAGGGGACAGCTACGAGCAGTACTTC | CASSLPPPGDSYEQYF
NA | TRBJ2-1 | TRBD2 | TRBV4-3 | TGCGCCAGCAGCGATCTAGCGGGGAGCAATGAGCAGTTCTTC | CASSDLAGSNEQFF
NA | TRBJ2-1 | NA | TRBV5-1 | TGCGCCAGCAGCTTGGCCGGCGGAACAGGGAACAATGAGCAGTTCTTC | CASSLAGGTGNNEQFF
NA | TRBJ1-4 | NA | TRBV16 | TGTGCCAGCAGCCCCATCAGCCAGGCGACTAATGAAAAACTGTTTTTT | CASSPISQATNEKLFF
NA | TRBJ1-6 | TRBD1 | TRBV7-3 | TGTGCCAGCAGCAAGGACAGGGGAGGGAATTCACCCCTCCACTTT | CASSKDRGGNSPLHF